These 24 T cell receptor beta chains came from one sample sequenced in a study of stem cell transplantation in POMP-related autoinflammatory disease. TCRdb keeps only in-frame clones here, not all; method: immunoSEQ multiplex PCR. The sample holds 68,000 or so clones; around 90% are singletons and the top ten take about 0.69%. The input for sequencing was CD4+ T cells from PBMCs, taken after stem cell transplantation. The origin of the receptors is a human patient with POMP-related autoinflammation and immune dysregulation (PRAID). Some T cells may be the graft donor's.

The CDR3 DNA reads as TGTGCCAGCAGGTACAGGGATGTTAACACTGAAGCTTTCTTT. Protein sequence: CASRYRDVNTEAFF. The chain combines TRBV6-5 with TRBJ1-1, with D perhaps matching TRBD1 (6 bases). CDR3 length equals 14 residues. V shed 6 bases and J shed 2 bases, with 13 bases lying between them. CDR1 is MNHEY and CDR2 is SVGAGI in the germline V gene.

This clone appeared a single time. The CDR3 DNA reads TGTGCCAGCAGTAAACAACAACAGGGGGACGGCTACACCTTC. Encoded protein: CASSKQQQGDGYTF. The V and J genes are TRBV6-5 and TRBJ1-2, with 8 nucleotides matching TRBD1. Trimming at V came to 5 bases and at J to 8 bases, leaving 10 bases not matched to a gene. The CDR3 has 14 residues. Germline CDR1 MNHEY, CDR2 SVGAGI.

The CDR3 DNA follows: TGTGCCAGTAAACTCCGGCCGCTCAATCAGCCCCAGCATTTT. As protein: CASKLRPLNQPQHF. The chain employs TRBV19 and TRBJ1-5, with D hard to call. Germline V gene sequence: CDR1 LNHDA, CDR2 SQIVND (reference sequence). The V gene lost 7 bases and the J gene lost 3 bases, with 13 bases spanning the gap. This CDR3 is built from 14 residues.

This chain's CDR3 is CASLRGRDGTEAFF. As DNA, the CDR3 is TGTGCCAGCCTCCGGGGCAGGGATGGGACTGAAGCTTTCTTT. The chain carries TRBV6-5 and TRBJ1-1; the D gene is possibly TRBD1 (5 bases). Germline loops: CDR1 MNHEY, CDR2 SVGAGI. Between the trimmed V and J ends, which lost 8 bases and 5 bases, there was a span of 18 bases. The CDR3 is 14 amino acids.

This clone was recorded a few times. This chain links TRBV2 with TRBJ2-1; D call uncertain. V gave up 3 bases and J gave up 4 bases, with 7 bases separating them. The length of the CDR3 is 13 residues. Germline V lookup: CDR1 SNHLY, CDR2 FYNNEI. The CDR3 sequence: CASSEAEYNEQFF. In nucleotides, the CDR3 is TGTGCCAGCAGTGAGGCGGAATACAATGAGCAGTTCTTC. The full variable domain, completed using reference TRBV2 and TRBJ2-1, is EPEVTQTPSHQVTQMGQEVILRCVPISNHLYFYWYRQILGQKVEFLVSFYNNEISEKSEIFDDQFSVERPDGSNFTLKIRSTKLEDSAMYFCASSEAEYNEQFFGPGTRLTVL.

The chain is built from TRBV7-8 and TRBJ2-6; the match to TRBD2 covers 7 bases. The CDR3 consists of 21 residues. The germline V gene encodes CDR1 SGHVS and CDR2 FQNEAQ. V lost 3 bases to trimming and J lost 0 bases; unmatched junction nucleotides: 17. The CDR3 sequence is CASSFRRGEVLGPSGANVLTF. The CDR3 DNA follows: TGTGCCAGCAGCTTTCGACGGGGGGAGGTGTTAGGACCCTCTGGGGCCAACGTCCTGACTTTC.

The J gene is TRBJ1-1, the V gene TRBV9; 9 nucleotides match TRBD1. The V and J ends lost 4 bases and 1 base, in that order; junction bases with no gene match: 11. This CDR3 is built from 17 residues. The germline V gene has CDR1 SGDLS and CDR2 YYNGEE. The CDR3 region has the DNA TGTGCCAGCAGCCCATTTAGGGGGACAGGGACGAACACTGAAGCTTTCTTT. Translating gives CASSPFRGTGTNTEAFF.

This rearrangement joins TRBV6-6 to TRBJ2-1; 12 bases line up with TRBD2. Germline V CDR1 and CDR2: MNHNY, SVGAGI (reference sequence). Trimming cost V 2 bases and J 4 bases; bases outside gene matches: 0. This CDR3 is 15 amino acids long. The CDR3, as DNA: TGTGCCAGCAGTTACACTAGCGGGGGGTACAATGAGCAGTTCTTC. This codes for CASSYTSGGYNEQFF.

The chain's CDR3 is CASSRTGDSYEQYF. The CDR3 nucleotides read TGTGCCAGCAGCCGCACAGGGGACTCCTACGAGCAGTACTTC. The V and J genes are TRBV27 and TRBJ2-7; 7 bases align to TRBD1. The germline V gene has CDR1 MNHEY and CDR2 SMNVEV (reference sequence). CDR3 length equals 14 residues. The junction had 5 bases not matched to a gene; V was cut back by 6 bases and J by 0 bases.

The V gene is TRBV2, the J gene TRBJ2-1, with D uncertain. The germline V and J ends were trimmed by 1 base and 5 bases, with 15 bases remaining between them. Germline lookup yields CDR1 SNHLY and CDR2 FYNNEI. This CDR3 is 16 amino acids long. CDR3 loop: CASSEGLVGANNEQFF. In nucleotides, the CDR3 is TGTGCCAGCAGTGAAGGGCTAGTTGGCGCCAACAATGAGCAGTTCTTC.

The DNA of the CDR3 is TGTGCCAGCAGCTCTACTAGCGGGAGTTTCACACTAGATACGCAGTATTTT. This encodes CASSSTSGSFTLDTQYF. The V and J genes are TRBV5-6 and TRBJ2-3; 11 positions match TRBD2. Trimming took 3 bases from V and 5 from J; bases not matched to a gene: 11. The CDR3 has 17 residues. Germline CDR1 and CDR2: SGHDT and YYEEEE.

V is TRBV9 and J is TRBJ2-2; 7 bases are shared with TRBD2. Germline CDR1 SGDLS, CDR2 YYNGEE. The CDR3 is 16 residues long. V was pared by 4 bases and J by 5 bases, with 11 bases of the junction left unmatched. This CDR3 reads CASSSSSGLVTGELFF. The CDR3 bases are TGTGCCAGCAGCTCCTCTAGCGGATTGGTAACCGGGGAGCTGTTTTTT.

This chain's CDR3 is CASSLEGENTEAFF. The CDR3 nucleotides are TGCGCCAGCAGCTTGGAGGGAGAGAACACTGAAGCTTTCTTT. The V and J genes are TRBV5-1 and TRBJ1-1; D is uncertain. V was pared by 0 bases and J by 1 base, with 7 bases between. Germline V gene sequence: CDR1 SGHRS, CDR2 YFSETQ. The CDR3 is 14 amino acids.

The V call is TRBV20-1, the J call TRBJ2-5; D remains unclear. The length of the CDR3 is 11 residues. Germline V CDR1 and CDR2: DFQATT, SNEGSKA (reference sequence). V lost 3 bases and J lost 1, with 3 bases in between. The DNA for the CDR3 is TGCAGTGCTAGGGTCCAAGAGACCCAGTACTTC. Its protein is CSARVQETQYF.

DNA of the CDR3: TGCAGTGCTACAGACGGCCCCATCAAGTACTTC. This sequence encodes CSATDGPIKYF. This chain joins TRBV20-1 and TRBJ2-7; unclear D gene. There are 11 residues in the CDR3. With 4 bases removed from V and 11 bases from J, the gap between germline ends came to 15 bases. The V gene's germline CDR1 is DFQATT and CDR2 SNEGSKA (reference sequence).

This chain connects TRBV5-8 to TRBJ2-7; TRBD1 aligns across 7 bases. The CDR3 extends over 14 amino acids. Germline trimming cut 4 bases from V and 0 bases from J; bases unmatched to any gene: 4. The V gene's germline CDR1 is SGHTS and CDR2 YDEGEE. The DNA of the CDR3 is TGTGCCAGCAGCCGACAGGGAAGCTCCTACGAGCAGTACTTC. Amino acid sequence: CASSRQGSSYEQYF.

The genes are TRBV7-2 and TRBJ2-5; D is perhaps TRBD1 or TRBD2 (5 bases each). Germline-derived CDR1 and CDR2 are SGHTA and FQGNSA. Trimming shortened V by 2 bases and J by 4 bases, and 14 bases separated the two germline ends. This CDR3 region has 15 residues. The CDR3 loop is CASSLLGDPGETQYF. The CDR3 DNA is TGTGCCAGCAGCTTACTGGGGGACCCAGGAGAGACCCAGTACTTC.

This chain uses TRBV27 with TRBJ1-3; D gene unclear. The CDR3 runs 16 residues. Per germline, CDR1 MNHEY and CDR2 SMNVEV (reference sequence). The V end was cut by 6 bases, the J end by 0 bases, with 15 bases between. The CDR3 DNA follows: TGTGCCAGCAGCCGACTGCCAGGCAGCTCTGGAAACACCATATATTTT. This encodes CASSRLPGSSGNTIYF.

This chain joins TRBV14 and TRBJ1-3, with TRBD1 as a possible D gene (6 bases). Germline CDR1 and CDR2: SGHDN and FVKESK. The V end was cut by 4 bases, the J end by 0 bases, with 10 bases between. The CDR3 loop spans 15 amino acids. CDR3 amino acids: CASSPQGYSGNTIYF. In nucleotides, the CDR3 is TGTGCCAGCAGCCCACAGGGCTACTCTGGAAACACCATATATTTT.

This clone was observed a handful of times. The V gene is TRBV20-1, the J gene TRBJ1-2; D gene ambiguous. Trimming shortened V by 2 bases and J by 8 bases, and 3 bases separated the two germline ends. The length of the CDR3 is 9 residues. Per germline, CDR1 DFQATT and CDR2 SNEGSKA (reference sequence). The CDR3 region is CSARRGYTF. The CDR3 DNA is TGCAGTGCTAGAAGAGGCTACACCTTC.

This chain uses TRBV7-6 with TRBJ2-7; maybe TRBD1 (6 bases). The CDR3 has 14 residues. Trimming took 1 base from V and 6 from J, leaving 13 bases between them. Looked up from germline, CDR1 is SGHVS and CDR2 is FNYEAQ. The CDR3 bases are TGTGCCAGCAGCTTAGTCTCAGGGGAAGGCGAGCAGTACTTC. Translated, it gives CASSLVSGEGEQYF. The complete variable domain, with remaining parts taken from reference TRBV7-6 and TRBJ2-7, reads GAGVSQSPRYKVTKRGQDVALRCDPISGHVSLYWYRQALGQGPEFLTYFNYEAQQDKSGLPNDRFSAERPEGSISTLTIQRTEQRDSAMYRCASSLVSGEGEQYFGPGTRLTVT.

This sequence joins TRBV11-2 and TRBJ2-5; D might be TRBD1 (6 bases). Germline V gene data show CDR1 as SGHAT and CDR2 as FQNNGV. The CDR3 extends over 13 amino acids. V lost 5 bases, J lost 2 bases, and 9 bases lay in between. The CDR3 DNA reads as TGTGCCAGCAGCCTACAGGGTCAAGAGACCCAGTACTTC. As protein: CASSLQGQETQYF. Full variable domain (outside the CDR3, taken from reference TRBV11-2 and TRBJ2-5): EAGVAQSPRYKIIEKRQSVAFWCNPISGHATLYWYQQILGQGPKLLIQFQNNGVVDDSQLPKDRFSAERLKGVDSTLKIQPAKLEDSAVYLCASSLQGQETQYFGPGTRLLVL.

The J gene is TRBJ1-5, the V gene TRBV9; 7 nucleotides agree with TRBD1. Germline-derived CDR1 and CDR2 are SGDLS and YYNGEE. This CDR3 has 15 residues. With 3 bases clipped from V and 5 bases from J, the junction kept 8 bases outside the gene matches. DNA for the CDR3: TGTGCCAGCAGCGCCTGGCAGGGGGATGATCAGCCCCAGCATTTT. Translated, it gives CASSAWQGDDQPQHF. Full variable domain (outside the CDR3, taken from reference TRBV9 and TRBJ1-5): DSGVTQTPKHLITATGQRVTLRCSPRSGDLSVYWYQQSLDQGLQFLIQYYNGEERAKGNILERFSAQQFPDLHSELNLSSLELGDSALYFCASSAWQGDDQPQHFGDGTRLSIL.

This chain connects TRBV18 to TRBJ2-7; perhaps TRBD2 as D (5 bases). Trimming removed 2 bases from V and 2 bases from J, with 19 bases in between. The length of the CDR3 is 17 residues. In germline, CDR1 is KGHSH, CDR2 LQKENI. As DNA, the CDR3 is TGTGCCAGCTCACCAATACCTAGCTTCGCAGAGACCTACGAGCAGTACTTC. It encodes CASSPIPSFAETYEQYF.